These 7 T cell receptor beta chains were sequenced from one sample in a study of cytomegalovirus exposure and HLA in healthy donors (dated by TCRdb to the late 2010s). Libraries were built with the immunoSEQ multiplex PCR assay. A mixture of 60 forward primers for TCR Vbeta segments and 13 reverse primers for TCR Jbeta segments was used in the multiplex PCR. This immuneACCESS table, as held by TCRdb, lists in-frame sequences with V and J called but not all clones. Of the missing ones, under half trace to an unresolved V gene in checked studies; the others have no known cause. The sample table shows about 180,000 clones, and about 78% are seen once. The ten largest clones represent around 5.7% of the sample. Sequences were obtained from PBMCs. These receptors were obtained from a man aged 35-49 years in good health and CMV-seronegative.

The gene calls are TRBV6-5 and TRBJ1-2; D possibly corresponds to TRBD1 (5 bases). From germline, CDR1 is MNHEY and CDR2 SVGAGI. The CDR3 is 14 residues long. V was clipped by 8 bases and J by 8 bases, with 21 bases between them. CDR3 protein: CASVGGGLGRGYTF. For the CDR3, the DNA is TGTGCCAGCGTGGGGGGGGGATTGGGGAGAGGCTACACCTTC.

The rearrangement uses TRBV5-1 and TRBJ2-2; 7 bases fit TRBD1. Germline V gene sequence: CDR1 SGHRS, CDR2 YFSETQ. V shed 7 bases and J 3 bases; nucleotides not matched to a gene: 18. CDR3 size: 18 residues. The CDR3: CASRIILMGQSYTGELFF. The CDR3 DNA is TGCGCCAGCCGTATTATCCTTATGGGACAGTCATACACCGGGGAGCTGTTTTTT. Full variable domain (outside the CDR3, taken from reference TRBV5-1 and TRBJ2-2): KAGVTQTPRYLIKTRGQQVTLSCSPISGHRSVSWYQQTPGQGLQFLFEYFSETQRNKGNFPGRFSGRQFSNSRSEMNVSTLELGDSALYLCASRIILMGQSYTGELFFGEGSRLTVL.

This CDR3 reads CASRPDRLNTEAFF. DNA for the CDR3: TGTGCCAGCAGACCCGACAGACTGAACACTGAAGCTTTCTTT. J is TRBJ1-1 and V is TRBV2; D perhaps matches TRBD1 (5 bases). The CDR3 has 14 amino acids. Germline-derived CDR1 and CDR2 are SNHLY and FYNNEI. V shed 6 bases and J shed 0 bases, with 11 bases lying between them.

The chain joins TRBV7-2 to TRBJ2-3, with D possibly matching TRBD1 (6 bases). The CDR3 has 15 amino acids. Germline CDR1 is SGHTA and CDR2 is FQGNSA. Trimming shortened V by 3 bases and J by 2 bases, and 12 bases separated the two germline ends. This CDR3 reads CASSFMTGPTDTQYF. The CDR3 DNA reads TGTGCCAGCAGCTTTATGACAGGACCCACAGATACGCAGTATTTT.

V is TRBV19 and J is TRBJ2-2; D remains ambiguous. Per the germline V gene, CDR1 is LNHDA and CDR2 is SQIVND (reference sequence). V lost 2 bases to trimming and J lost 3 bases, with 4 bases between them. There are 13 residues in the CDR3. CDR3 in DNA: TGTGCCAGTAGTATAATAGACACCGGGGAGCTGTTTTTT. Its protein product is CASSIIDTGELFF.

J is TRBJ1-2 and V is TRBV5-4; D might be TRBD1 (6 bases). This CDR3 is 17 amino acids long. CDR1 SGHNT and CDR2 YYREEE come from the germline V gene (reference sequence). Trimming removed 4 bases at V and 4 bases at J, with 23 bases between. The CDR3 DNA sequence: TGTGCCAGCAGCCCGGGAATCCCGGGACAAATTTCCTATGGCTACACCTTC. Its translation: CASSPGIPGQISYGYTF.

The chain couples TRBV9 to TRBJ2-1; 9 bases align to TRBD1. The CDR3 covers 15 residues. V shed 0 bases, J shed 5 bases, and the junction held 3 bases outside the gene matches. Germline V gene data show CDR1 as SGDLS and CDR2 as YYNGEE. CDR3 sequence: CASSVGTGVNNEQFF. CDR3 in DNA: TGTGCCAGCAGCGTAGGGACAGGGGTCAACAATGAGCAGTTCTTC.